This TCR beta chain was retrieved from a study of blood T cell repertoires in COVID-19. Measured with immunoSEQ multiplex PCR; TCRdb has only the in-frame clones, and not every one. The profile shows 350,000 to 400,000 clones, roughly 90% of them singletons. V was shortened by 3 bases and J by 7 bases, with 15 bases between the two germline ends. The CDR3 totals 15 residues. The V gene's germline CDR1 is LNHDA and CDR2 SQIVND (reference sequence). Sequencing used PBMCs or T cells enriched from blood (not recorded which). The chain carries TRBV19 and TRBJ2-2, with TRBD1 as a possible D gene (5 bases). This clonotype was obtained from a middle-aged woman who had been exposed to COVID-19. The CDR3 spells CASSISAGMVGELFF. CDR3 bases: TGTGCCAGTAGTATTTCAGCAGGGATGGTCGGGGAGCTGTTTTTT.